Listed here are 17 T cell receptor beta chains from one sample, sequenced in a study of graft-versus-host responses after intestinal transplantation. The protocol was immunoSEQ multiplex PCR, while the TCRdb copy is restricted to in-frame clones and leaves out a portion. The data show 40,000 or so clones, approximately 95% seen once. The sample here was PBMCs, taken 700 to 850 days after intestinal transplantation. The receptors come from a human patient who received an intestinal transplant, so some T cells may come from the graft donor.

The chain's CDR3 is CASSKVNTEAFF. The CDR3 region has the DNA TGTGCCAGTAGTAAGGTAAACACTGAAGCTTTCTTT. The rearrangement joins TRBV19 to TRBJ1-1; no reliable D call. This CDR3 has 12 residues. The germline V gene encodes CDR1 LNHDA and CDR2 SQIVND (reference sequence). The germline V and J ends were trimmed by 4 bases and 2 bases, with 5 bases remaining between them.

CDR3 DNA: TGTGCCACCAGCGCCGGACAGGGGAAATACGAGCAGTACTTC. This codes for CATSAGQGKYEQYF. This rearrangement joins TRBV15 to TRBJ2-7; 9 bases map to TRBD1. The CDR3 loop spans 14 amino acids. Germline values: CDR1 LNHNV, CDR2 YYDKDF (reference sequence). The junction had 6 bases not matched to a gene; V was cut back by 5 bases and J by 4 bases.

V is TRBV7-6 and J is TRBJ2-1, with D unresolved. V was cut by 5 bases and J by 8 bases, with 13 bases left in between. Germline CDR1 is SGHVS and CDR2 is FNYEAQ. This CDR3 is 13 amino acids long. As DNA, the CDR3 is TGTGCCAGCAGCCCCCGCCCCCAGGATGAGCAGTTCTTC. Translating it yields CASSPRPQDEQFF.

The chain combines TRBV2 with TRBJ1-4, with TRBD1 matching 9 bases. Germline V CDR1 and CDR2: SNHLY, FYNNEI. The CDR3 spans 17 residues. Trimming removed 4 bases from V and 2 bases from J; junction bases left unmatched: 8. The CDR3 here is CASSVPGQGFTNEKLFF. CDR3 sequence (DNA): TGTGCCAGCAGTGTACCGGGACAGGGTTTCACTAATGAAAAACTGTTTTTT.

V is TRBV5-1 and J is TRBJ2-4, with D possibly TRBD1 on 6 matching bases. The germline CDR1 and CDR2 sequences are SGHRS and YFSETQ. Trimming cost V 4 bases and J 6 bases, with 14 bases left between them. This CDR3 is 14 amino acids long. The CDR3, as DNA: TGCGCCAGCAGCCAACAGGGTAGGGGAAACATTCAGTACTTC. Translation: CASSQQGRGNIQYF. Full variable domain (missing parts from reference TRBV5-1 and TRBJ2-4): KAGVTQTPRYLIKTRGQQVTLSCSPISGHRSVSWYQQTPGQGLQFLFEYFSETQRNKGNFPGRFSGRQFSNSRSEMNVSTLELGDSALYLCASSQQGRGNIQYFGAGTRLSVL.

The rearrangement links TRBV5-5 to TRBJ1-1; TRBD1 might be the D (5 bases). Trimming took 4 bases from V and 1 from J, leaving 11 bases between them. This CDR3 is built from 14 residues. Looked up from germline, CDR1 is SGHKS and CDR2 is YYEKEE (reference sequence). For the CDR3, the DNA is TGTGCCAGCAGCCCGGGACCTAAGAACACTGAAGCTTTCTTT. Amino acid sequence: CASSPGPKNTEAFF.

The chain joins TRBV18 to TRBJ2-1; 7 positions match TRBD1. Germline V gene sequence: CDR1 KGHSH, CDR2 LQKENI. V shed 3 bases and J 1 base; nucleotides not matched to a gene: 6. This CDR3 spans 16 amino acids. CDR3 loop: CASSPLAGGSYNEQFF. The CDR3 DNA is TGTGCCAGCTCACCCCTTGCAGGGGGTTCCTACAATGAGCAGTTCTTC.

The chain uses TRBV10-3 and TRBJ2-7; possible D gene TRBD2, 5 bases. CDR1 is ENHRY, CDR2 SYGVKD, per germline. V lost 6 bases, J lost 2 bases, and 14 bases lay in between. The CDR3 spans 14 residues. CDR3 loop: CAISNKRGPYEQYF. DNA for the CDR3: TGTGCCATCAGCAATAAAAGAGGGCCCTACGAGCAGTACTTC.

This clone was detected only once. The chain employs TRBV6-5 and TRBJ1-1; D gene unclear. Trimming took off 2 bases at V and 4 bases at J, with 8 bases between the two ends. CDR1 is MNHEY and CDR2 is SVGAGI in the germline V gene. The CDR3 has 13 amino acids. The DNA of the CDR3 is TGTGCCAGCAGTTACCGGATGGGCACTGAAGCTTTCTTT. Its protein product is CASSYRMGTEAFF.

The chain uses TRBV7-7 and TRBJ2-5; 8 bases are shared with TRBD2. Germline V gene data show CDR1 as SSHAT and CDR2 as FNYEAQ (reference sequence). The CDR3 runs to 15 residues. V trimming: 5 bases; J trimming: 4 bases; junction bases outside the gene matches: 9. The DNA of the CDR3 is TGTGCCAGCAGCCCCGGCGGGGGGCGAATAGAGACCCAGTACTTC. Its protein product is CASSPGGGRIETQYF.

CDR3 amino acids: CASSLGTGGNSPLHF. The DNA of the CDR3 is TGCGCCAGCAGCTTGGGGACAGGGGGCAATTCACCCCTCCACTTT. The rearrangement links TRBV5-1 to TRBJ1-6; 11 bases fit TRBD1. Germline V gene sequence: CDR1 SGHRS, CDR2 YFSETQ. Trimming cost V 0 bases and J 7 bases; bases outside gene matches: 0. The CDR3 length is 15 residues.

Here the CDR3 DNA reads TGCAGCGTTGATGGTGGGTTCTTC. It translates to CSVDGGFF. The chain carries TRBV29-1 and TRBJ2-1; D is undetermined. There are 8 residues in the CDR3. V was shortened by 3 bases and J by 15 bases, with 6 bases between the two germline ends. The germline V gene has CDR1 SQVTM and CDR2 ANQGSEA.

The genes are TRBV7-6 and TRBJ1-3, with D hard to call. V was cut by 5 bases and J by 3 bases, with 17 bases left in between. CDR1 SGHVS and CDR2 FNYEAQ come from the germline V gene. The CDR3 has 16 residues. The CDR3 loop is CASSHPYRFGGNTIYF. The CDR3 DNA reads as TGTGCCAGCAGCCACCCCTATAGATTCGGTGGAAACACCATATATTTT.

The V call is TRBV30, the J call TRBJ2-3; D gene unclear. Germline CDR1 reads GTSNPN; CDR2 reads SVGIG (reference sequence). The CDR3 has 12 amino acids. V lost 0 bases and J 5 bases, leaving 6 bases between the germline ends. CDR3 in amino acids: CAWSVVVDTQYF. CDR3 bases: TGTGCCTGGAGTGTAGTCGTAGATACGCAGTATTTT.

V is TRBV5-1 and J is TRBJ2-2; TRBD2 is a possible D gene (5 bases). V lost 6 bases, J lost 3 bases, and 12 bases lay in between. Germline assignment: CDR1 SGHRS and CDR2 YFSETQ. CDR3 length: 14 amino acids. DNA for the CDR3: TGCGCCAGCAAGCGGTATGAGGACACCGGGGAGCTGTTTTTT. This codes for CASKRYEDTGELFF.

The table lists this clone with a count of one. The V gene is TRBV6-5, the J gene TRBJ1-4; no firm D call. This CDR3 has 13 amino acids. The V end lost 5 bases, the J end lost 5 bases, and 9 bases lay between the germline ends. Germline V lookup: CDR1 MNHEY, CDR2 SVGAGI. The CDR3 region is CASSRERNEKLFF. DNA of the CDR3: TGTGCCAGCAGTCGAGAGAGAAATGAAAAACTGTTTTTT.

The chain recombines TRBV12-5 with TRBJ2-3, with a possible D match to TRBD2 (6 bases). V lost 5 bases and J 4 bases, leaving 22 bases between the germline ends. The CDR3 consists of 17 residues. Germline V gene data show CDR1 as LGHNT and CDR2 as FRNRAP. CDR3 protein: CASGPVPLLRGSDTQYF. For the CDR3, the DNA is TGTGCTAGTGGTCCCGTACCCTTGTTGCGGGGATCAGATACGCAGTATTTT.